This TCR beta chain is drawn from a study of T cells after yellow fever vaccination. This clonotype has a count of ten or more. Per the germline V gene, CDR1 is SGHRS and CDR2 is YFSETQ. CDR3 length: 13 amino acids. V dropped 4 bases and J dropped 5 bases, with 12 bases sitting between them. Researchers made TCR cDNA using 5'RACE template switching, and this step added a universal primer site and UMIs. A single record per CDR3 protein comes from TCRdb applying MiXCR to the 5' RACE reads. In the table there are about 160,000 distinct CDR3 sequences, around 7.3% of which are singletons. This chain joins TRBV5-1 and TRBJ2-5; a possible D gene is TRBD2 (6 bases). Sequencing was performed on CD4+ T cells sorted from PBMCs, taken 4 to 6 days after the first yellow fever vaccination. The sequence was obtained from a young man who received the YFV17D yellow fever vaccine. CDR3 bases: TGCGCCAGCAGCGGGGGAAGCGGGGAGACCCAGTACTTC. This codes for CASSGGSGETQYF.